Given below is one T cell receptor (beta chain) in context. Antigen unknown. The sample is drawn from a study of shared clonotypes between healthy human individuals. Study results and caveats: Across a handful of donors, naive CD4 shared around 5%, naive CD8 more than 3%, memory CD4 2% to 2.5%, memory CD8 around 0.36%.

Profiled with immunoSEQ multiplex PCR; TCRdb holds only in-frame clones, not every one. The sample has hundreds of thousands of clones; roughly 96% are singletons. Trimming shortened V by 5 bases and J by 6 bases, and 14 bases separated the two germline ends. The CDR3 totals 14 residues. From germline, CDR1 is LNHNV and CDR2 YYDKDF (reference sequence). Positive CCR7 selection of CD45RO-negative cells yielded the naive CD8 cells, and terminally differentiated effector memory CD45RA+ cells were excluded. Sequencing used naive CD8+ T cells sorted from blood. J is TRBJ1-5 and V is TRBV15; D is ambiguous. The receptor comes from a woman aged 30 to 39 in good health. The CDR3 reads CATSAGSYRQPQHF. DNA of the CDR3: TGTGCCACCAGCGCTGGGTCATATCGTCAGCCCCAGCATTTT.